These 3 T cell receptor beta chains were sequenced from one sample in a study of T cell changes during pregnancy in multiple sclerosis (dated by TCRdb to the late 2010s). Libraries were prepared through the immunoSEQ multiplex PCR assay. TCRdb's version of the immuneACCESS table is confined to in-frame rearrangements and falls short of the full clone set. An unresolved V gene accounts for under half of the shortfall where checked; the remainder is of unknown origin. For this sample the table gives some 110,000 clones, of which about 90% were detected only once. Of the sample, less than 2% is held by the ten largest clones. The sequencing here drew on peripheral blood, taken before pregnancy. Receptor source: a female donor with multiple sclerosis, enrolled in a pregnancy study.

This chain links TRBV6-6 with TRBJ2-7; D gene uncertain. Germline CDR1 MNHNY, CDR2 SVGAGI (reference sequence). The CDR3 is 13 amino acids. With 2 bases removed from V and 10 bases from J, the gap between germline ends came to 15 bases. As DNA, the CDR3 is TGTGCCAGCAGTTACGGCCCAACCCTTTTTCAGTACTTC. This sequence encodes CASSYGPTLFQYF.

The CDR3 DNA reads as TGTGCCAGCAGCTTAGTGCCAGGGCGCGGTGGGGAGCTGTTTTTT. This encodes CASSLVPGRGGELFF. The rearrangement joins TRBV7-9 to TRBJ2-2; tentatively, D is TRBD1 (5 bases). The CDR3 spans 15 residues. Trimming took off 1 base at V and 8 bases at J, with 14 bases between the two ends. Germline CDR1 is SEHNR and CDR2 is FQNEAQ (reference sequence).

Comments on this clone: Lacking the conserved final phenylalanine or tryptophan, this CDR3 likely reflects a read error. The V and J genes are TRBV5-5 and TRBJ1-1; 7 nucleotides align to TRBD1. This CDR3 has 15 amino acids. Looked up from germline, CDR1 is SGHKS and CDR2 is YYEKEE (reference sequence). V shed 5 bases, J shed 0 bases, and the junction held 7 bases outside the gene matches. CDR3 residues: CASSLMGQMNTEAFL. CDR3 in DNA: TGTGCCAGCAGTCTCATGGGACAGATGAACACTGAAGCTTTCCTT.